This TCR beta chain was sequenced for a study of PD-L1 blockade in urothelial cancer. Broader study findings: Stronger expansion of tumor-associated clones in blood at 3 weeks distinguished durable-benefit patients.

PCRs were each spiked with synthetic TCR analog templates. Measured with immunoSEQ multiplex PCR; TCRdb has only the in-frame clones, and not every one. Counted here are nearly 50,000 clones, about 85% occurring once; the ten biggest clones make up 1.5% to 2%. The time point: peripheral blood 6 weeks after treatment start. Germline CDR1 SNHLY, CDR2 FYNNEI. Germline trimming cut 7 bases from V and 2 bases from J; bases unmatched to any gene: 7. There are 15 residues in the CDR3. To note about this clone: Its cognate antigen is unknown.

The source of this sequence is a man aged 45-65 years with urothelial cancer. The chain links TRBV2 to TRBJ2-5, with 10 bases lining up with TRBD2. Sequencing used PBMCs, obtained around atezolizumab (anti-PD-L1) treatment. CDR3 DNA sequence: TGTGCCAGCACCAAAGGACTAGCGGCACAAGAGACCCAGTACTTC. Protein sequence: CASTKGLAAQETQYF.